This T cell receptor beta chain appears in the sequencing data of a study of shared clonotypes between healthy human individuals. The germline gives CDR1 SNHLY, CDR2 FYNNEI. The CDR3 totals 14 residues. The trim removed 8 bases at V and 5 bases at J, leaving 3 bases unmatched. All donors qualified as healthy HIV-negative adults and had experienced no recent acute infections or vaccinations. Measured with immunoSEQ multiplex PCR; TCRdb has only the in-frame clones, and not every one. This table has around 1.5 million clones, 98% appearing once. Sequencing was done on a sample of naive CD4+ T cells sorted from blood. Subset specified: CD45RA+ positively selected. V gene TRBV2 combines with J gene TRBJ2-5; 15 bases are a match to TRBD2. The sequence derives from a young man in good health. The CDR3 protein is CASGLAGGRETQYF. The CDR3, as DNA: TGTGCCAGCGGACTAGCGGGAGGGCGGGAGACCCAGTACTTC.